The 11 T cell receptor beta chains below were found in one sample sequenced in a study of early T cells in non-severe SARS-CoV-2 infection. Via MiXCR, TCRdb re-called the 5' RACE reads, giving one row per CDR3 protein. The data show roughly 61,000 distinct CDR3 sequences, 11% seen once. Sequenced: whole blood. These receptors were obtained from an adult who was a healthcare worker with PCR-confirmed SARS-CoV-2 infection or an uninfected control (not recorded which).

The V call is TRBV20-1, the J call TRBJ2-5, with 8 bases matching TRBD1. The V gene's germline CDR1 is DFQATT and CDR2 SNEGSKA (reference sequence). This CDR3 contains 15 residues. J gave up 1 base and V 0 bases, and 4 bases lay outside the gene matches. CDR3 nucleotides: TGCAGTGCTAGAGATGGGGGACAGGCCCAAGAGACCCAGTACTTC. It encodes CSARDGGQAQETQYF.

The chain joins TRBV20-1 to TRBJ1-2; D might be TRBD1 (6 bases). Germline loops: CDR1 DFQATT, CDR2 SNEGSKA (reference sequence). The CDR3 covers 14 residues. Trimming took 6 bases from V and 5 from J, leaving 19 bases between them. The CDR3 DNA reads TGCAGTGCCCCCGACCAGTATAGGGGGTATGGCTACACCTTC. This sequence encodes CSAPDQYRGYGYTF.

This sequence joins TRBV4-3 and TRBJ2-7; D not certain. Germline V gene lookup returns CDR1 LGHNA and CDR2 YSLEER. The V gene lost 0 bases and the J gene lost 1 base, with 13 bases spanning the gap. The CDR3 sequence is 16 residues long. The CDR3, as DNA: TGCGCCAGCAGCCAAGATTCGGTCCGCCTTTCCTACGAGCAGTACTTC. It encodes CASSQDSVRLSYEQYF.

This chain uses TRBV12-3 or TRBV12-4 with TRBJ1-1; no definite D call. Between the trimmed V and J ends, which lost 7 bases and 4 bases, there was a span of 10 bases. This CDR3 contains 12 residues. The CDR3, as DNA: TGTGCCAGCACCTGGGAGGGCACTGAAGCTTTCTTT. This encodes CASTWEGTEAFF.

This clonotype showed up many times. The chain recombines TRBV7-8 with TRBJ1-1; D remains ambiguous. The V gene's germline CDR1 is SGHVS and CDR2 FQNEAQ. The CDR3 runs to 13 residues. V lost 5 bases and J 0 bases, leaving 7 bases between the germline ends. The CDR3 sequence: CASSVELNTEAFF. The CDR3 nucleotides read TGTGCCAGCAGCGTCGAGCTGAACACTGAAGCTTTCTTT.

This clonotype occurred a few times. V and J are TRBV5-4 and TRBJ2-5; TRBD2 aligns across 8 bases. Germline assignment: CDR1 SGHNT and CDR2 YYREEE (reference sequence). CDR3 length equals 16 residues. The junction had 6 bases not matched to a gene; V was cut back by 1 base and J by 1 base. The CDR3 DNA sequence: TGTGCCAGCAGCTTGCCGCGCGGGGGGTCCCAAGAGACCCAGTACTTC. Translated, it gives CASSLPRGGSQETQYF.

This clonotype was counted many times. This CDR3 reads CASSLVVGAPLDRNTIYF. In DNA form, the CDR3 reads TGTGCCAGCAGTCTCGTCGTGGGGGCCCCCCTGGACCGAAACACCATATATTTT. The rearrangement uses TRBV12-3 or TRBV12-4 and TRBJ1-3; perhaps TRBD1 as D (6 bases). The CDR3 consists of 18 residues. V lost 5 bases to trimming and J lost 5 bases, with 25 bases between them.

The sample holds a few counts of this clonotype. The chain joins TRBV6-2 or TRBV6-3 to TRBJ2-1, with D hard to call. CDR3 size: 15 residues. V shed 4 bases and J shed 0 bases, with 10 bases lying between them. Germline lookup yields CDR1 MNHEY and CDR2 SVGEGT. CDR3 sequence: CASSSHHPSYNEQFF. The CDR3 coding sequence is TGTGCCAGCAGTTCCCACCACCCCTCCTACAATGAGCAGTTCTTC.

Notes on this clonotype: At one end, the junction sequence differs from germline, possibly due to a read error. This rearrangement joins TRBV4-3 to TRBJ2-5; 9 bases map to TRBD1. The CDR3 consists of 14 residues. The germline gives CDR1 LGHNA, CDR2 YSLEER. The chain's CDR3 is CASSQGQGQATQYF. The CDR3 DNA follows: TGCGCCAGCAGCCAGGGACAGGGTCAAGCGACCCAGTACTTC.

This clonotype was observed a handful of times. The DNA for the CDR3 is TGTGCCAGCAGCTTTCCTAGCGGGGGGCAAGAGACCCAGTACTTC. It codes for CASSFPSGGQETQYF. This chain connects TRBV7-6 to TRBJ2-5, with 11 bases matching TRBD2. CDR1 is SGHVS, CDR2 FNYEAQ, per germline. The CDR3 runs to 15 residues. The trim removed 3 bases at V and 2 bases at J, leaving 2 bases unmatched. The full variable domain, rest sourced from reference TRBV7-6 and TRBJ2-5, is GAGVSQSPRYKVTKRGQDVALRCDPISGHVSLYWYRQALGQGPEFLTYFNYEAQQDKSGLPNDRFSAERPEGSISTLTIQRTEQRDSAMYRCASSFPSGGQETQYFGPGTRLLVL.

This clonotype was recorded many times. The chain recombines TRBV14 with TRBJ2-3, with 7 nucleotides matching TRBD1. V lost 2 bases, J lost 4 bases, and 12 bases stayed unmatched. From germline, CDR1 is SGHDN and CDR2 FVKESK. The CDR3 has 17 amino acids. DNA for the CDR3: TGTGCCAGCAGCCAACCTCACAGGGGTTGGGCCCCAGATACGCAGTATTTT. This encodes CASSQPHRGWAPDTQYF.